The 5 T cell receptor beta chains below were found in one sample sequenced in a study of PD-1 blockade in classical Hodgkin lymphoma. Time point given: cycle 4 day 1 (C4D1), after more than five weeks of nivolumab. Each of the patients experienced relapse following autologous stem cell transplantation, and their brentuximab vedotin exposure differed. Using magnetic negative selection, the CD4+ T cells were separated out of thawed PBMCs. Assay used: immunoSEQ multiplex PCR; TCRdb lists only in-frame clones, some missing. The data show more than 9,000 clones, 70% to 75% seen once. The sample here was CD4+ T cells from blood, taken before the fourth cycle of nivolumab. All receptors derive from a human donor with classical Hodgkin lymphoma.

This clone has a single count. V gene TRBV6-1 combines with J gene TRBJ2-1, with TRBD1 matching over 8 bases. The V segment lost 2 bases and the J segment 8 bases; nucleotides outside the gene matches: 14. The CDR3 sequence is 17 residues long. CDR1 and CDR2 from the germline V gene are MNHNS and SASEGT. The CDR3 bases are TGTGCCAGCAGTGAATCAGGAGACGGGACAGGTCGTGATGAGCAGTTCTTC. It specifies CASSESGDGTGRDEQFF.

The chain employs TRBV6-5 and TRBJ2-1, with TRBD1 identical over 9 bases. J gave up 5 bases and V 2 bases, and 7 bases lay outside the gene matches. The CDR3 extends over 16 amino acids. Looked up from germline, CDR1 is MNHEY and CDR2 is SVGAGI. CDR3 DNA sequence: TGTGCCAGCAGTTACGGGGTCGGGACAGGGAACAATGAGCAGTTCTTC. It specifies CASSYGVGTGNNEQFF.

This sequence joins TRBV30 and TRBJ2-3, with 13 bases that match TRBD2. CDR1 is GTSNPN and CDR2 is SVGIG in the germline V gene (reference sequence). V shed 0 bases and J 1 base; nucleotides not matched to a gene: 10. CDR3 length: 19 residues. CDR3 sequence reads: CAWSVLLAGGQRGTDTQYF. CDR3 DNA: TGTGCCTGGAGTGTATTACTAGCGGGAGGGCAACGGGGCACAGATACGCAGTATTTT.

The chain joins TRBV7-4 to TRBJ2-4; D might be TRBD1 or TRBD2, each matching 5 bases. Trimming stripped 3 bases from V and 1 base from J, with 10 bases between. The V gene's germline CDR1 is SGHVT and CDR2 SQSDAQ. The CDR3 spans 15 residues. This CDR3 reads CASSFFGDAKNIQYF. DNA of the CDR3: TGTGCCAGCAGCTTTTTCGGGGACGCCAAAAACATTCAGTACTTC.

The chain uses TRBV6-5 and TRBJ2-5, with unresolved D. The CDR3 spans 13 residues. V lost 7 bases to trimming and J lost 1 base, with 10 bases between them. The germline CDR1 and CDR2 sequences are MNHEY and SVGAGI. CDR3: CASTRAFQETQYF. The CDR3 nucleotides read TGTGCCAGCACGCGAGCATTCCAAGAGACCCAGTACTTC.